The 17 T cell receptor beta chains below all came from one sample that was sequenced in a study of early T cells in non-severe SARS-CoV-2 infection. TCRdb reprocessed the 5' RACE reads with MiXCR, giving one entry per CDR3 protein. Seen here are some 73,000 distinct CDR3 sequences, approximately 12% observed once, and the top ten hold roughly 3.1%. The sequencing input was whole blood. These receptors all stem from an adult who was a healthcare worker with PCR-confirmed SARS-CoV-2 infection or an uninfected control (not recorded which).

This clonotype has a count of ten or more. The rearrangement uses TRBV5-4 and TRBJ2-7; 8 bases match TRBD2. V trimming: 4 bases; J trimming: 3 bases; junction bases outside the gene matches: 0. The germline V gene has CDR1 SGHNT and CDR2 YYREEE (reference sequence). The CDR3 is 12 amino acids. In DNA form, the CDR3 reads TGTGCCAGCAGCACTAGCGGCTACGAGCAGTACTTC. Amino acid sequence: CASSTSGYEQYF.

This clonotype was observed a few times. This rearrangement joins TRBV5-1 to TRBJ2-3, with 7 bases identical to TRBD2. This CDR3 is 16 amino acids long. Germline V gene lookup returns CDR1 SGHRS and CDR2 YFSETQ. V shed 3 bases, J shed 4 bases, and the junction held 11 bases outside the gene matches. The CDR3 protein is CASSSMRSGTPDTQYF. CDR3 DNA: TGCGCCAGCAGCTCCATGAGGAGCGGGACCCCAGATACGCAGTATTTT.

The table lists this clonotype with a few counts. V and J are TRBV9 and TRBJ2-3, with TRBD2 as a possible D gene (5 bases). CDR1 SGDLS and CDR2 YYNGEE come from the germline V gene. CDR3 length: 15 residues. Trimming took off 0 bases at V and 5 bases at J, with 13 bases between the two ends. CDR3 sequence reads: CASSVAVDGRDTQYF. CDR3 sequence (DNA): TGTGCCAGCAGCGTAGCGGTCGATGGGAGAGATACGCAGTATTTT.

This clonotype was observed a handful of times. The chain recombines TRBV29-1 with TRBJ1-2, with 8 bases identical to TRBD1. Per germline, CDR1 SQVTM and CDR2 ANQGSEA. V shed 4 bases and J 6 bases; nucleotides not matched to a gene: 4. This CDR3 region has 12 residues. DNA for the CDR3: TGCAGCGTTGGGGGACAGGCGGATGGCTACACCTTC. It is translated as CSVGGQADGYTF.

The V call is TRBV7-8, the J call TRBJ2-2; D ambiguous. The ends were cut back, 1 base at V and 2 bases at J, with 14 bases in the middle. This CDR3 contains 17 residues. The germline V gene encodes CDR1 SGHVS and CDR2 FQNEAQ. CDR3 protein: CASSLGARSYNTGELFF. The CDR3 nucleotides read TGTGCCAGCAGCTTAGGAGCTAGATCCTATAACACCGGGGAGCTGTTTTTT.

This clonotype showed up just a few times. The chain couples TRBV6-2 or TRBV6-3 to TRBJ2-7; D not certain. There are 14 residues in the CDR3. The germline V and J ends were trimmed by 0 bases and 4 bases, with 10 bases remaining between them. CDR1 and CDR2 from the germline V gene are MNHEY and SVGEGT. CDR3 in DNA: TGTGCCAGCAGTTACTCAATCGAGTTGTACGAGCAGTACTTC. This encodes CASSYSIELYEQYF.

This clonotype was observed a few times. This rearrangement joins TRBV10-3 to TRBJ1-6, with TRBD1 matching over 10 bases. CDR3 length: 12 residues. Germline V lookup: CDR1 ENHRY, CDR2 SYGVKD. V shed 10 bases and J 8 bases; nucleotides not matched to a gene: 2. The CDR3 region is CASGTGDSPLHF. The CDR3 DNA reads TGTGCCAGCGGGACAGGGGATTCACCCCTCCACTTT.

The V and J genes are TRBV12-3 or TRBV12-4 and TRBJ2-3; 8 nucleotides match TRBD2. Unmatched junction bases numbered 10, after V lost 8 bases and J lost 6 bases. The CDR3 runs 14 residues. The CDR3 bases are TGTGCCAGCTCCTTAGCGGGACTATCCGATACGCAGTATTTT. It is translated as CASSLAGLSDTQYF.

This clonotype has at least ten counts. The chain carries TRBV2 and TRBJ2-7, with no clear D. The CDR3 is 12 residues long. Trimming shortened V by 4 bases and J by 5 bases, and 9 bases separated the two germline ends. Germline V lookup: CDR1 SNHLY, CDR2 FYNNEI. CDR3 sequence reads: CASSGMRDEQYF. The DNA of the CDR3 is TGTGCCAGCAGTGGGATGCGTGACGAGCAGTACTTC.

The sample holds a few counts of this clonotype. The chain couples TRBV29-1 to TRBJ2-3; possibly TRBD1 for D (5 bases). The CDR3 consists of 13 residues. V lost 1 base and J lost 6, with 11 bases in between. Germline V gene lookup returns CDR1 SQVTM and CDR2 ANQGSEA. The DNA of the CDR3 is TGCAGCGTTGAAGGGGGCAGGGATGATACGCAGTATTTT. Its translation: CSVEGGRDDTQYF.

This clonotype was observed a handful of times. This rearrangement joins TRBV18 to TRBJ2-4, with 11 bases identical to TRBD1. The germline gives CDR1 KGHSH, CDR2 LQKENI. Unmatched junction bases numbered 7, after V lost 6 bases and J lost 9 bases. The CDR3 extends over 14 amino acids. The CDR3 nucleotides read TGTGCCAGCTCCCGTGGGACAGGGGGTGGCATTCAGTACTTC. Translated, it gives CASSRGTGGGIQYF.

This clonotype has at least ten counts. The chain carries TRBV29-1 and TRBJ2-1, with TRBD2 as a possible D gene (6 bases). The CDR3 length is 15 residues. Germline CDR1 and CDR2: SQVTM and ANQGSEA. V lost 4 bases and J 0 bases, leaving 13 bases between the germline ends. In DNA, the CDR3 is TGCAGCGTTGTCCGGGGACTTTCCTCCTACAATGAGCAGTTCTTC. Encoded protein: CSVVRGLSSYNEQFF.

The CDR3 loop is CSSRAYNEQFF. CDR3 DNA: TGCAGCTCCCGAGCCTACAATGAGCAGTTCTTC. V gene TRBV29-1 combines with J gene TRBJ2-1, with D hard to call. The CDR3 is 11 amino acids. Germline CDR1 SQVTM, CDR2 ANQGSEA. V lost 8 bases and J lost 2, with 7 bases in between.

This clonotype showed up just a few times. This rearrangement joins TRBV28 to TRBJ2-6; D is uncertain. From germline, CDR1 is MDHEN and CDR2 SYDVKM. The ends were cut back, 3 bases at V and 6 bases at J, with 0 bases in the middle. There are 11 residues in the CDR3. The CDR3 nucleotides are TGTGCCAGCAGTTTGGCCAACGTCCTGACTTTC. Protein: CASSLANVLTF.

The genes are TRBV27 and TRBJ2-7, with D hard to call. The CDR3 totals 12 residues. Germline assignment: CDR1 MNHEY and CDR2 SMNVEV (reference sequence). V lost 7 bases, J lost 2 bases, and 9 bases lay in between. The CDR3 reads CASKSTPYEQYF. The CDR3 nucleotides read TGTGCCAGCAAATCTACCCCCTACGAGCAGTACTTC.

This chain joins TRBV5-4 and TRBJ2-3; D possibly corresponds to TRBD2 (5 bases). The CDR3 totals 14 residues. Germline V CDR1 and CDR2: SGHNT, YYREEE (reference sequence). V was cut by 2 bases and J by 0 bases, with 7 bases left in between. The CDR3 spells CASSLRTSTDTQYF. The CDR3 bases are TGTGCCAGCAGCTTACGGACTAGCACAGATACGCAGTATTTT.

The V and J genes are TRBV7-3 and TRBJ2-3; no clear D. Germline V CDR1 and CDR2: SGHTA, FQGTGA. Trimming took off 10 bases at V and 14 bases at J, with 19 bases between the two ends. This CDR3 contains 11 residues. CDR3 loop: CATGLGEPRYF. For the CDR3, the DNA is TGTGCCACCGGCCTGGGCGAACCCCGGTATTTT.